This is a list of T cell receptor beta chains from one sample in a study of beta chain features in type 1 diabetes. Only in-frame clones appear in the TCRdb table, and some are missing; sequencing was by immunoSEQ multiplex PCR. There are 300,000 to 400,000 clones in the sample; roughly 12% occur only once, and approximately 0.015% lies in the top ten. Sequencing was performed on naive CD4+ T cells from blood. These receptor sequences come from a man aged 18 to 30 in good health. The CDR3 runs from the conserved cysteine through the conserved F or W. The D gene is left open where the match is weak. Size is stated for part of the rows, as once, few or many counts, or as a class when the clone is expanded.

clone_size: few; d_call: NA; j_call: TRBJ1-1; v_call: TRBV28; cdr3_nt: TGTGCCAGCAGTCGCGGGTACACTGAAGCTTTCTTT; cdr3_aa: CASSRGYTEAFF
clone_size: few; d_call: NA; j_call: TRBJ1-1; v_call: TRBV6-4; cdr3_nt: TGTGCCAGCAGTGAGCAAAGCACGGGACAAAAAGCTTTCTTT; cdr3_aa: CASSEQSTGQKAFF
clone_size: NA; d_call: TRBD1; j_call: TRBJ2-1; v_call: TRBV19; cdr3_nt: TGTGCCAGTAGTAGACAGGGTGCGAGCTCCTACAATGAGCAGTTCTTC; cdr3_aa: CASSRQGASSYNEQFF
clone_size: few; d_call: TRBD1; j_call: TRBJ2-2; v_call: TRBV5-1; cdr3_nt: TGCGCCAGCAGCCCGAGGACAGGGCCCTCAAACACCGGGGAGCTGTTTTTT; cdr3_aa: CASSPRTGPSNTGELFF
clone_size: NA; d_call: NA; j_call: TRBJ2-2; v_call: TRBV11-2; cdr3_nt: TGTGCCAGCAGCTTAGTTCTAGCCTCCACCGGGGAGCTGTTTTTT; cdr3_aa: CASSLVLASTGELFF
clone_size: few; d_call: NA; j_call: TRBJ2-5; v_call: TRBV5-1; cdr3_nt: TGCGCCAGCAGCTTTAGGTGGGAGGAGACCCAGTACTTC; cdr3_aa: CASSFRWEETQYF
clone_size: few; d_call: NA; j_call: TRBJ2-5; v_call: TRBV19; cdr3_nt: TGTGCCAGTAGTAACCAGGCAACCCAAGAGACCCAGTACTTC; cdr3_aa: CASSNQATQETQYF
clone_size: NA; d_call: TRBD1; j_call: TRBJ2-7; v_call: TRBV28; cdr3_nt: TGTGCCAGCAATCTCCCGGGACAGGGGATCAACGAGCAGTACTTC; cdr3_aa: CASNLPGQGINEQYF
clone_size: few; d_call: TRBD1; j_call: TRBJ2-2; v_call: TRBV28; cdr3_nt: TGTGCCAGCAGTGTCGGACAGGCTACGAACACCGGGGAGCTGTTTTTT; cdr3_aa: CASSVGQATNTGELFF
clone_size: few; d_call: NA; j_call: TRBJ2-5; v_call: TRBV9; cdr3_nt: TGTGCCAGCAGCGGTGGCGGCCAAGAGACCCAGTACTTC; cdr3_aa: CASSGGGQETQYF
clone_size: NA; d_call: NA; j_call: TRBJ1-5; v_call: TRBV11-2; cdr3_nt: TGTGCCAGCAGCTTAGACAGGGGCGGCAATCAGCCCCAGCATTTT; cdr3_aa: CASSLDRGGNQPQHF
clone_size: NA; d_call: NA; j_call: TRBJ2-7; v_call: TRBV7-2; cdr3_nt: TGTGCCAGCAGCGAACTACCGTACGAGCAGTACTTC; cdr3_aa: CASSELPYEQYF
clone_size: NA; d_call: NA; j_call: TRBJ1-1; v_call: TRBV7-2; cdr3_nt: TGTGCCAGCAGCTTAGGGGCCCGGGGTTTGACTGAAGCTTTCTTT; cdr3_aa: CASSLGARGLTEAFF
clone_size: NA; d_call: TRBD1; j_call: TRBJ1-2; v_call: TRBV9; cdr3_nt: TGTGCCAGCAGCCCCCCGACAGGGACCTATGGCTACACCTTC; cdr3_aa: CASSPPTGTYGYTF
clone_size: few; d_call: NA; j_call: TRBJ2-7; v_call: TRBV28; cdr3_nt: TGTGCCAGCCGGGTCAACTACGAGCAGTACTTC; cdr3_aa: CASRVNYEQYF
clone_size: few; d_call: TRBD2; j_call: TRBJ2-7; v_call: TRBV19; cdr3_nt: TGTGCCAGTAGTATCAGAGGGACTAGCGGGAGTATGCGCTCCTACGAGCAGTACTTC; cdr3_aa: CASSIRGTSGSMRSYEQYF
clone_size: few; d_call: TRBD2; j_call: TRBJ2-5; v_call: TRBV29-1; cdr3_nt: TGCAGCGCTGGACCCCGACTAGCGGGGGGAGGGGAGACCCAGTACTTC; cdr3_aa: CSAGPRLAGGGETQYF
clone_size: NA; d_call: NA; j_call: TRBJ2-7; v_call: TRBV5-4; cdr3_nt: TGTGCCAGCAGCCCTGATGTGGGGGGCTACGAGCAGTACTTC; cdr3_aa: CASSPDVGGYEQYF
clone_size: NA; d_call: TRBD1; j_call: TRBJ2-1; v_call: TRBV18; cdr3_nt: TGTGCCAGCTCACAACTGGACAGGGGGCTTGATGAGCAGTTCTTC; cdr3_aa: CASSQLDRGLDEQFF
clone_size: NA; d_call: NA; j_call: TRBJ2-2; v_call: TRBV28; cdr3_nt: TGTGCCAGCAGTCCGGCGGACTCTCCGAGCACCGGGGAGCTGTTTTTT; cdr3_aa: CASSPADSPSTGELFF
clone_size: NA; d_call: TRBD1; j_call: TRBJ2-7; v_call: TRBV4-3; cdr3_nt: TGCGCCAGCAGCCAAGACCGACAGGGGATAACCTACGAGCAGTACTTC; cdr3_aa: CASSQDRQGITYEQYF